A selection of T cell receptor beta chains follows, all from one sample in a study of cytomegalovirus exposure and HLA in healthy donors. Only in-frame clones appear in the TCRdb table, and some are missing; sequencing was by immunoSEQ multiplex PCR. The repertoire has roughly 140,000 clones, about 68% of them found once; the top ten carry approximately 1.3%. The sample consisted of PBMCs. The origin of the receptors is a man aged 18 to 29 in good health and CMV-seronegative. Each CDR3 is given without its conserved first and last residue.

TRBJ2-1,TRBV7-9,ASSSPGGSYNEQF
TRBJ1-3,TRBV27,ASTPPGYSGNTIY
TRBJ1-5,TRBV28,ASSLLAGGFQPQH
TRBJ2-5,TRBV10-1,ASSDEFGLAPGETQY
TRBJ2-7,TRBV27,ASSVGQGTYEQY
TRBJ2-7,TRBV6-7,ASSYSASGRAIYEQY
TRBJ1-2,TRBV9,ASSVGLNYGYT
TRBJ2-7,TRBV6-1,ASSEGAGYDYEQY
TRBJ2-5,TRBV27,ASSSSGSRETQY
TRBJ2-7,TRBV5-6,ASSSQGFEQY
TRBJ2-7,TRBV4-3,ASSQLYRDRGPYEQY
TRBJ2-3,TRBV5-4,ASSLVSGFTDTQY
TRBJ2-1,TRBV10-3,AIRPGQGAQVEQF
TRBJ2-2,TRBV4-1,ASSQQPGLAASGELF
TRBJ2-7,TRBV18,ASSAPTGVSYEQY
TRBJ2-3,TRBV4-1,ASRHTDTQY
TRBJ1-5,TRBV28,ASSVPGGTQPQH